The sample holds many counts of the clone carrying this T cell receptor (beta chain). The germline gives CDR1 SNHLY, CDR2 FYNNEI. CDR3 length: 13 residues. V shed 1 base and J shed 4 bases, with 5 bases lying between them. This sample is drawn from a study of blood T cell repertoires in COVID-19. Study-wide context: Samples taken during acute and convalescent COVID-19 were collected in the United States, Italy and Spain.

Only in-frame clones appear in the TCRdb table, and some are missing; sequencing was by immunoSEQ multiplex PCR. The table includes nearly 300,000 clones, approximately 88% detected once. This chain connects TRBV2 to TRBJ1-3; tentative D call: TRBD1 (5 bases). This TCR was recovered from a woman aged 25 to 39 who had recovered from COVID-19. Input material: peripheral blood. The CDR3 bases are TGTGCCAGCAGTGAAGGGGGCGGAAACACCATATATTTT. Its protein is CASSEGGGNTIYF.